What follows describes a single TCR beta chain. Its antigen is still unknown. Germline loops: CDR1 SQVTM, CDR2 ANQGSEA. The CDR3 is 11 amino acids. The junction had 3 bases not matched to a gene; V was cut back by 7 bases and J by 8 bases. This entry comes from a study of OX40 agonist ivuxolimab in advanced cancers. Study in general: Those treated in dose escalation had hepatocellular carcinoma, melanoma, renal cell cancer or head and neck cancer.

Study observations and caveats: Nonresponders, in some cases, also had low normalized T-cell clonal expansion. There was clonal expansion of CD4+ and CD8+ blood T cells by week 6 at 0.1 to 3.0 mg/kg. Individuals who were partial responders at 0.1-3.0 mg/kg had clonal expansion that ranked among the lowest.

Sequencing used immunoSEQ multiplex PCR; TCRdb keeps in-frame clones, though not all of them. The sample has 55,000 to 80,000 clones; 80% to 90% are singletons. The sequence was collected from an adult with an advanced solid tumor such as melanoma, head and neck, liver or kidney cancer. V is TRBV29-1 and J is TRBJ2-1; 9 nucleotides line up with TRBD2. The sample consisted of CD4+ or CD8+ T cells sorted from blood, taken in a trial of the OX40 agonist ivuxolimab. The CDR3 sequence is CSAGTSHEQFF. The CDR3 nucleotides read TGCAGCGCCGGGACTAGCCATGAGCAGTTCTTC.